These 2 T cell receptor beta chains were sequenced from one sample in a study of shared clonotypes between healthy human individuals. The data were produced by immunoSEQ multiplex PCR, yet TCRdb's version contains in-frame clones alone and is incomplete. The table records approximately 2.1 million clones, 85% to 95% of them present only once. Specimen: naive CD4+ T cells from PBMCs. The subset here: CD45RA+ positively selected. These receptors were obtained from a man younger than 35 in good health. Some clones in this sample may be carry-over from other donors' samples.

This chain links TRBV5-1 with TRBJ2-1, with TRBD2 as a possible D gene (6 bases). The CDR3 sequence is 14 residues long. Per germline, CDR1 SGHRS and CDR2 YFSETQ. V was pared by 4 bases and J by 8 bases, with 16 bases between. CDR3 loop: CASSPGDFLDEQFF. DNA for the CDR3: TGCGCCAGCAGCCCGGGGGACTTTCTGGATGAGCAGTTCTTC.

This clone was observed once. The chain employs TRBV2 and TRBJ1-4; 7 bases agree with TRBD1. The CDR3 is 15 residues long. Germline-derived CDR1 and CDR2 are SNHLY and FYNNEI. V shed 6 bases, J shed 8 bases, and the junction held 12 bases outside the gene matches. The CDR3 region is CASRIRDSQEEKLFF. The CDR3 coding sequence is TGTGCCAGCAGGATCCGGGACAGCCAAGAGGAAAAACTGTTTTTT.